One and the same sample provided the 6 T cell receptor beta chains below, sequenced in a study of T cell responses to AZD1222 COVID-19 vaccine. Assay used: immunoSEQ multiplex PCR; TCRdb lists only in-frame clones, some missing. Here the sample spans about 270,000 clones, 90% to 95% being singletons. Sequencing used peripheral blood, obtained 28 days after the second AZD1222 dose. The receptors originated from an adult who received the AZD1222 COVID-19 vaccine.

The V call is TRBV7-3, the J call TRBJ2-3; the D is unclear. Germline assignment: CDR1 SGHTA and CDR2 FQGTGA. The CDR3 has 14 residues. Trimming took off 5 bases at V and 1 base at J, with 10 bases between the two ends. Here the CDR3 DNA reads TGTGCCAGCAGCCCTTTATCCCGCACAGATACGCAGTATTTT. Protein product: CASSPLSRTDTQYF.

This chain joins TRBV7-9 and TRBJ1-2, with D maybe TRBD1 (6 bases). Germline V lookup: CDR1 SEHNR, CDR2 FQNEAQ (reference sequence). Trimming took off 5 bases at V and 3 bases at J, with 22 bases between the two ends. This CDR3 region has 17 residues. The CDR3 spells CASSLGQSKGKYYGYTF. The CDR3 DNA reads TGTGCCAGCAGCCTCGGACAGTCTAAGGGAAAGTACTATGGCTACACCTTC. Based on the CDR3 plus reference TRBV7-9 and TRBJ1-2, the full variable domain is DTGVSQNPRHKITKRGQNVTFRCDPISEHNRLYWYRQTLGQGPEFLTYFQNEAQLEKSRLLSDRFSAERPKGSFSTLEIQRTEQGDSAMYLCASSLGQSKGKYYGYTFGSGTRLTVV.

The chain links TRBV3-1 (or the pseudogene TRBV3-2) to TRBJ2-5, with 14 bases lining up with TRBD2. The V gene's germline CDR1 is LGHDT and CDR2 YNNKEL (reference sequence). Trimming at V came to 4 bases and at J to 3 bases, leaving 1 base not matched to a gene. The CDR3 consists of 15 residues. The chain's CDR3 is CASSLGLAGEETQYF. CDR3 DNA: TGTGCCAGCAGCCTGGGACTAGCGGGAGAAGAGACCCAGTACTTC.

This chain connects TRBV21-1 to TRBJ1-1. TRBV21-1 is flagged as a pseudogene. CDR3 size: 15 residues. The CDR3 is CASSSNKGRNTEAFF. The CDR3 region has the DNA TGTGCCAGCAGCTCTAACAAGGGGAGGAACACTGAAGCTTTCTTT.

This chain connects TRBV18 to TRBJ1-1; D gene ambiguous. Germline CDR1 and CDR2: KGHSH and LQKENI. The CDR3 loop spans 14 amino acids. Trimming stripped 0 bases from V and 1 base from J, with 6 bases between. The CDR3: CASSPPRGNTEAFF. The CDR3 DNA reads TGTGCCAGCTCACCACCCCGGGGGAACACTGAAGCTTTCTTT.

CDR3 loop: CATSRDRTGSGNTIYF. In DNA form, the CDR3 reads TGTGCCACCAGCAGAGATAGGACAGGCTCTGGAAACACCATATATTTT. This chain uses TRBV15 with TRBJ1-3; 7 bases are shared with TRBD1. V lost 0 bases and J lost 0; bases outside the gene matches: 2. CDR3 length: 16 residues. Germline V gene data show CDR1 as LNHNV and CDR2 as YYDKDF (reference sequence).